The rows below give T cell receptor beta chains drawn from one sample of a study of blood T cell repertoires in COVID-19. Sequencing used immunoSEQ multiplex PCR; TCRdb keeps in-frame clones, though not all of them. This table has around 88,000 clones, roughly 80% appearing once. Sequenced input: peripheral blood. The receptors originated from a woman older than 75 with acute or convalescent COVID-19. CDR3s include the opening cysteine and the closing phenylalanine or tryptophan. The D gene is left open where the match is weak. The size field is filled for only some rows; it gives once, few, many or a size class.

v_call: TRBV7-8
j_call: TRBJ2-3
clone_size: .
d_call: TRBD2
cdr3_aa: CASTILAGGTDTQYF
cdr3_nt: TGTGCCAGCACTATACTAGCGGGGGGCACAGATACGCAGTATTTT

v_call: TRBV3-1/TRBV3-2
j_call: TRBJ1-1
clone_size: .
d_call: TRBD1
cdr3_aa: CASSPKQGARAFF
cdr3_nt: TGTGCCAGCAGCCCGAAACAGGGGGCACGAGCTTTCTTT

v_call: TRBV5-1
j_call: TRBJ2-5
clone_size: .
d_call: .
cdr3_aa: CASSTSTRQETQYF
cdr3_nt: TGCGCCAGCAGCACCTCGACAAGGCAAGAGACCCAGTACTTC

v_call: TRBV5-6
j_call: TRBJ1-1
clone_size: .
d_call: .
cdr3_aa: CASSLEGSTGWNTEAFF
cdr3_nt: TGTGCCAGCAGCTTGGAAGGTTCTACAGGGTGGAACACTGAAGCTTTCTTT

v_call: TRBV11-2
j_call: TRBJ1-2
clone_size: .
d_call: TRBD1
cdr3_aa: CASSRDRGSDGYTF
cdr3_nt: TGTGCCAGCAGCCGGGACAGGGGATCCGATGGCTACACCTTC

v_call: TRBV5-4
j_call: TRBJ2-3
clone_size: .
d_call: TRBD1
cdr3_aa: CASSGGTGGTSTDTQYF
cdr3_nt: TGTGCCAGCAGCGGGGGGACAGGGGGAACCAGCACAGATACGCAGTATTTT

v_call: TRBV28
j_call: TRBJ2-2
clone_size: once
d_call: TRBD1
cdr3_aa: CASSLLGQGNTGELFF
cdr3_nt: TGTGCCAGCAGTTTGCTGGGACAGGGGAACACCGGGGAGCTGTTTTTT

v_call: TRBV5-8
j_call: TRBJ1-5
clone_size: .
d_call: TRBD1
cdr3_aa: CASGRGGDNQPQHF
cdr3_nt: TGTGCCAGCGGGAGAGGGGGCGACAATCAGCCCCAGCATTTT

v_call: TRBV6-5
j_call: TRBJ1-1
clone_size: .
d_call: TRBD1
cdr3_aa: CASSQGQHTEAFF
cdr3_nt: TGTGCCAGCAGTCAGGGACAGCACACTGAAGCTTTCTTT

v_call: TRBV9
j_call: TRBJ1-5
clone_size: .
d_call: TRBD1
cdr3_aa: CASSAGQGSNQPQHF
cdr3_nt: TGTGCCAGCAGCGCGGGACAGGGAAGCAATCAGCCCCAGCATTTT

v_call: TRBV9
j_call: TRBJ2-2
clone_size: .
d_call: TRBD2
cdr3_aa: CASSVEGGGALGTGELFF
cdr3_nt: TGTGCCAGCAGCGTAGAAGGCGGGGGGGCCCTGGGAACCGGGGAGCTGTTTTTT

v_call: TRBV9
j_call: TRBJ2-7
clone_size: .
d_call: TRBD1
cdr3_aa: CASSVGGQGNMEQYF
cdr3_nt: TGTGCCAGCAGCGTAGGGGGACAGGGGAATATGGAGCAGTACTTC

v_call: TRBV7-9
j_call: TRBJ2-5
clone_size: once
d_call: TRBD2
cdr3_aa: CASSLGGTETQYF
cdr3_nt: TGTGCCAGCAGCTTGGGGGGGACTGAGACCCAGTACTTC

v_call: TRBV2
j_call: TRBJ1-1
clone_size: .
d_call: .
cdr3_aa: CASSDRTEAFF
cdr3_nt: TGTGCCAGCAGTGATCGGACTGAAGCTTTCTTT

v_call: TRBV6-5
j_call: TRBJ1-1
clone_size: .
d_call: .
cdr3_aa: CASSYSLRETEAFF
cdr3_nt: TGTGCCAGCAGTTACAGCCTACGGGAAACTGAAGCTTTCTTT

v_call: TRBV27
j_call: TRBJ1-1
clone_size: .
d_call: TRBD1
cdr3_aa: CATKDRTTEAFF
cdr3_nt: TGTGCCACCAAGGACAGGACCACTGAAGCTTTCTTT

v_call: TRBV7-2
j_call: TRBJ2-2
clone_size: .
d_call: .
cdr3_aa: CASSLRGQNTGELFF
cdr3_nt: TGTGCCAGCAGCTTACGGGGACAGAACACCGGGGAGCTGTTTTTT

v_call: TRBV28
j_call: TRBJ2-4
clone_size: .
d_call: TRBD1
cdr3_aa: CASTTPGGQGGMDKNIQYF
cdr3_nt: TGTGCCAGCACCACCCCCGGGGGACAGGGCGGTATGGACAAAAACATTCAGTACTTC

v_call: TRBV3-1/TRBV3-2
j_call: TRBJ2-2
clone_size: .
d_call: .
cdr3_aa: CASSPTRVGELFF
cdr3_nt: TGTGCCAGCAGCCCCACGAGGGTCGGGGAGCTGTTTTTT

v_call: TRBV28
j_call: TRBJ1-6
clone_size: few
d_call: .
cdr3_aa: CASRKSSSYNSPLHF
cdr3_nt: TGTGCCAGCAGAAAGAGTAGCTCCTATAATTCACCCCTCCACTTT

v_call: TRBV7-2
j_call: TRBJ2-2
clone_size: .
d_call: .
cdr3_aa: CASSSTRSNTGELFF
cdr3_nt: TGTGCCAGCAGCTCAACTCGGTCGAACACCGGGGAGCTGTTTTTT

v_call: TRBV2
j_call: TRBJ2-5
clone_size: .
d_call: TRBD1
cdr3_aa: CASRADRVRETQYF
cdr3_nt: TGTGCCAGCAGGGCGGACAGGGTTAGGGAGACCCAGTACTTC